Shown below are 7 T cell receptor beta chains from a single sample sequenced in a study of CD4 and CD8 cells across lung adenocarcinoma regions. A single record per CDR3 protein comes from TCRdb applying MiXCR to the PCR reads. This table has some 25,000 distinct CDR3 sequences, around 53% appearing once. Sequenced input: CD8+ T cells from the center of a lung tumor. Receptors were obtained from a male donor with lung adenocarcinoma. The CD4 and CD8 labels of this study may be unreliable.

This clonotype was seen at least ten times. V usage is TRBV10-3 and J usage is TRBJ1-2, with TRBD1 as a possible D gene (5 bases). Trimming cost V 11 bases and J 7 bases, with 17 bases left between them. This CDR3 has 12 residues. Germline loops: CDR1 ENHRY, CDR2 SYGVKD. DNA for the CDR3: TGTGCCGTATCCGGGGGGGTGGCTGGCTACACCTTC. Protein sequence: CAVSGGVAGYTF.

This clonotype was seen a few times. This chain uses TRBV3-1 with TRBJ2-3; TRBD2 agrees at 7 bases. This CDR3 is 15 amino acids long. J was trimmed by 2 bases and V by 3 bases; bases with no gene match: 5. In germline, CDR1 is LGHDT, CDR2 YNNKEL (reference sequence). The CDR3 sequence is CASSHGGGNTDTQYF. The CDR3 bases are TGTGCCAGCAGCCACGGGGGAGGGAACACAGATACGCAGTATTTT.

The DNA of the CDR3 is TGTGCCAGCAGACGTGGGGCAGGAGAGACCCAGTACTTC. It translates to CASRRGAGETQYF. The genes are TRBV6-1 and TRBJ2-5; D possibly corresponds to TRBD1 (5 bases). This CDR3 comprises 13 residues. The germline gives CDR1 MNHNS, CDR2 SASEGT. Trimming stripped 6 bases from V and 4 bases from J, with 12 bases between.

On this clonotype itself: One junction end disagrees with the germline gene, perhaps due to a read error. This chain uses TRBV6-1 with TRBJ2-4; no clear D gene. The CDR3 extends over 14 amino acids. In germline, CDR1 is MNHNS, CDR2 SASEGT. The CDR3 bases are TGTGCCAGCAGTGGGCTGTGGGCCAAAAACATGCAGTACTTT. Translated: CASSGLWAKNMQYF.

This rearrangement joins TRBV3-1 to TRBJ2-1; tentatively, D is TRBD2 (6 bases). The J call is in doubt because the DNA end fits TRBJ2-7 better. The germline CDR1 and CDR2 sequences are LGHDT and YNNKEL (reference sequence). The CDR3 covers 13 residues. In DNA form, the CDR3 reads TGTGCCAGCAGCAATAACGGGGGCTACGAGCAGTACTTC. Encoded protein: CASSNNGGYEQYF.

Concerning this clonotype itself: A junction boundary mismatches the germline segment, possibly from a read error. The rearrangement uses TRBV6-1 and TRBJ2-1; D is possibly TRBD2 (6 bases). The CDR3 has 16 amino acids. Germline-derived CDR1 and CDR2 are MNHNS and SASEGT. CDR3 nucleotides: TGTGCCAGCAGTGAAACGTGGACTACGAACACCGATGAGCTGTTCTTC. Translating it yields CASSETWTTNTDELFF.

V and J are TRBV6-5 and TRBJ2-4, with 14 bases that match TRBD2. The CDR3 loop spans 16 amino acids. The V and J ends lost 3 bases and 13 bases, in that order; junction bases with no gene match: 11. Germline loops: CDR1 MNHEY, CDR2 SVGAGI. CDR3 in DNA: TGTGCCAGCAGTTATCGGACTAGCGGGAGGAATGGCACCCAGTACTTC. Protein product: CASSYRTSGRNGTQYF.